This record covers a single T cell receptor beta chain. This clone appeared a single time. The clone's antigen remains unknown. Qualities for individual bases were not recorded, and no much larger clone is one base off. One read provides weak support. From V the trimming removes 0 bases and from J it removes 12 bases, while the gene matches leave 8 bases of the junction unaccounted for. The cysteine opens and the phenylalanine closes a CDR3 of 12 amino acids. Of the read, only the CDR3 DNA is kept; its 36 bases are in frame from base 1. The germline V gene (reference sequence) supplies CDR1 DFQATT and CDR2 SNEGSKA. None of the patients had been given any treatment before thyroid surgery. The study retrospectively analysed patient clinical samples collected from about 2012 to 2018 using T-cell receptor beta sequencing. The sample is drawn from a study of metastatic and nonmetastatic thyroid tumors (dated by TCRdb to 2020 to 2021). In terms of the full investigation: Repertoires from peripheral blood and from tumor or nodule tissue samples of malignant and benign thyroid patients were compared. What the study reported, not specific to this receptor: In both blood and tumor samples, malignant tumors were reported to have significantly higher TCR beta diversity than benign nodules.

Receptor libraries were prepared by PCR. The instrument was an Illumina HiSeq 4000. High-throughput sequencing was used to profile the TCR beta-chain CDR3 region of every patient. The authors' pipeline ran thus. The researchers built a classifier to tell apart papillary thyroid cancer patients with distant metastasis, based on CDR3 differences among clinicopathological groups. The Shannon index was used to measure repertoire diversity, and the Morisita-Horn index was used to measure how similar tumor and blood repertoires were. TCRdb ran its own pipeline on the public reads, namely fastp trimming at Q25 and MiXCR clone calling, and kept in-frame beta chains. It is TCRdb's table, rather than the study itself, that gives the V and J calls and clone size. In all, the sample holds about 38,000 clones, and approximately 51% of those were seen once. The leading ten clones occupy about 24% of the sample.

The source material was tumor tissue. This clonotype originated in a male donor with papillary thyroid cancer or a benign thyroid nodule (not recorded which). Some clones in this sample may be carry-over from other donors' samples. The chain links TRBV20-1 with TRBJ2-7, with TRBD2 identical over 7 junction bases. This receptor carries the CDR3 CSARDGGELGYF. The DNA sequence is TGCAGTGCTAGAGATGGGGGGGAGCTAGGGTACTTC.